This T cell receptor beta chain was retrieved from a study of blood T cell repertoires in COVID-19. About the research overall: Some COVID-19 samples were acute and others convalescent; all came from the United States, Italy and Spain. PBMCs, B-cell-depleted T cells, or T cells provided the cDNA or gDNA that made up the material.

Trimming cost V 1 base and J 0 bases; bases outside gene matches: 5. CDR1 is SQVTM, CDR2 ANQGSEA, per germline. CDR3 size: 16 residues. Seattle patient enrollment occurred during active infection, with longitudinal follow-up thereafter. The authors' processing: Nucleated cell number was recorded as an estimate derived from reference gene primer amplification. TCRdb keeps only in-frame clones here, not all; method: immunoSEQ multiplex PCR. That table gives V, J and clone size, and the DNA gave D and trimming. Of more than 350,000 clones in the sample, about 90% were seen once. The sequence was collected from a woman aged 30 to 39 with COVID-19, enrolled during active disease. The sequenced sample was peripheral blood. This chain links TRBV29-1 with TRBJ2-1; 8 bases line up with TRBD1. This chain's CDR3 is CSVEGVGQGSYNEQFF. The CDR3, as DNA: TGCAGCGTTGAAGGGGTTGGACAGGGCTCCTACAATGAGCAGTTCTTC.